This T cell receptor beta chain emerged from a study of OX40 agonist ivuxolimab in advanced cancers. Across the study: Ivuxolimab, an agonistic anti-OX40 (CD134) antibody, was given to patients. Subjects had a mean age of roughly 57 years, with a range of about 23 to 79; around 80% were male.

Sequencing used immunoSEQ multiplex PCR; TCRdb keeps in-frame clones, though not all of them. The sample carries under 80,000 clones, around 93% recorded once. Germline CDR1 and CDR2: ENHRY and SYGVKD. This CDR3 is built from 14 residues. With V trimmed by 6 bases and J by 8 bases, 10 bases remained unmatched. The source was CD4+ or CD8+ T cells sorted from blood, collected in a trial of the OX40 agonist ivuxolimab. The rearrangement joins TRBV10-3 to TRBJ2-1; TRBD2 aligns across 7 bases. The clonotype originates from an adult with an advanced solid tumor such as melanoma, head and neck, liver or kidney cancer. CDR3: CAISEAGSGDEQFF. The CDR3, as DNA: TGTGCCATCAGCGAAGCGGGATCCGGCGATGAGCAGTTCTTC.